This T cell receptor (beta chain) comes out of a study of prognosis after radiotherapy for stage I lung cancer. Study overall: The tumor diagnosis was squamous cell carcinoma for seven or eight patients and adenocarcinoma for over 10. After radiotherapy, some 15 showed no significant progression while four developed distant metastases (median around 7 months). Whole-study results and caveats: Patients developing distant metastases showed lower Shannon entropy after stereotactic body radiation therapy.

Blood was drawn (about 6 milliliters of peripheral blood) at each of two time points. The genomic DNA TCR beta CDR3 region underwent two rounds of multiplex PCR. Individual primers that were specific to each TRBV and TRBJ gene served in first-round PCR. TCRdb recomputed calls from the multiplex PCR reads with MiXCR, one row per CDR3 protein. The sample shows tens of thousands of distinct CDR3 sequences, roughly 30% of them seen only once. V lost 3 bases and J 3 bases, leaving 9 bases between the germline ends. The CDR3 runs 13 residues. The V gene's germline CDR1 is MNHNS and CDR2 SASEGT. Concerning this clonotype itself: The antigen is unknown.

This clonotype was obtained from a donor aged 50 or older with non-small cell lung cancer. The V gene is TRBV6-1, the J gene TRBJ2-7; D is ambiguous. Sequenced material: PBMCs, taken before or after stereotactic body radiation therapy (not recorded which). The CDR3 coding sequence is TGTGCCAGCAGTGAGTTCGGCATCTACGAGCAGTACTTC. Protein sequence: CASSEFGIYEQYF.